The next 31 T cell receptor beta chains were all read from a single sample in a study of CD8 T cells in ankylosing spondylitis. From the 5' RACE reads, TCRdb called clonotypes with MiXCR, one entry per CDR3 protein. The sample carries under 250,000 distinct CDR3 sequences, roughly 32% recorded once. Sequenced sample: blood, either unsorted or a sorted T cell fraction (not recorded which). All receptors come from a male donor with ankylosing spondylitis or in good health (not recorded which).

This clonotype was seen more than once but under ten times. This chain joins TRBV7-2 and TRBJ2-2, with D hard to call. This CDR3 contains 13 residues. Germline-derived CDR1 and CDR2 are SGHTA and FQGNSA. Trimming shortened V by 7 bases and J by 6 bases, and 12 bases separated the two germline ends. The CDR3 here is CASTSLGAGELFF. The CDR3 bases are TGTGCCAGCACCAGCTTAGGAGCCGGGGAGCTGTTTTTT.

The chain joins TRBV10-1 to TRBJ2-3, with a possible D match to TRBD2 (5 bases). This CDR3 spans 13 amino acids. V was clipped by 2 bases and J by 6 bases, with 9 bases between them. CDR1 and CDR2 (germline): WNHNN, SYGVQD (reference sequence). The CDR3 sequence: CASSEGLWDTQYF. CDR3 DNA sequence: TGCGCCAGCAGTGAGGGACTTTGGGATACGCAGTATTTT.

This clonotype was seen at least ten times. The junction departs from germline at one end; a sequencing error may be responsible. The V gene is TRBV5-1, the J gene TRBJ2-3; D unclear. The CDR3 runs to 13 residues. Germline-derived CDR1 and CDR2 are SGHRS and YFSETQ. CDR3 loop: CASSLLGTDTQYF. The CDR3 DNA reads TGTGCCAGCAGCTTGCTGGGAACAGATACGCAGTATTTT.

V usage is TRBV7-6 and J usage is TRBJ2-5; the D gene is possibly TRBD1 (6 bases). CDR3 length: 15 residues. Germline V gives CDR1 SGHVS, CDR2 FNYEAQ. Trimming pared 1 base from V and 0 bases from J, leaving 9 bases between. The CDR3 DNA reads TGTGCCAGCAGCTTAGTAGACAGGAACCAAGAGACCCAGTACTTC. It codes for CASSLVDRNQETQYF. The full variable domain, with the rest looked up from reference TRBV7-6 and TRBJ2-5, is GAGVSQSPRYKVTKRGQDVALRCDPISGHVSLYWYRQALGQGPEFLTYFNYEAQQDKSGLPNDRFSAERPEGSISTLTIQRTEQRDSAMYRCASSLVDRNQETQYFGPGTRLLVL.

V and J are TRBV10-3 and TRBJ2-4; no clear D. CDR1 and CDR2 from the germline V gene are ENHRY and SYGVKD. V was trimmed by 2 bases and J by 0 bases, leaving 8 bases between them. CDR3 length: 15 residues. The CDR3 sequence is CAISEAGLAKNIQYF. In DNA form, the CDR3 reads TGTGCCATCAGTGAGGCAGGTTTAGCCAAAAACATTCAGTACTTC.

Concerning this clonotype: The conserved closing phenylalanine or tryptophan is absent in this CDR3, likely reflecting a read error. The limits of the CDR3 on the DNA are not certain, so only TCRdb's listed CDR3 is given. This chain uses TRBV21-1 with TRBJ2-7; TRBD2, the D gene given by the table, was not confirmed from the DNA. TRBV21-1 is annotated as a pseudogene. The CDR3 is made up of 12 amino acids, end residues included. CDR3: CASSKGDSCLGC.

The gene calls are TRBV4-1 and TRBJ2-2, with D unresolved. CDR3 length equals 16 residues. CDR1 and CDR2 from the germline V gene are MGHRA and YSYEKL. V dropped 0 bases and J dropped 2 bases, with 10 bases sitting between them. CDR3 nucleotide sequence: TGCGCCAGCAGCCAAGATCCGCAGCTCAACACCGGGGAGCTGTTTTTT. It yields the protein CASSQDPQLNTGELFF.

This clonotype has a count of ten or more. CDR3 loop: CASSLGAGGDTQYF. Here the CDR3 DNA reads TGTGCCAGCAGTTTGGGAGCGGGGGGAGATACGCAGTATTTT. The V and J genes are TRBV12-3 or TRBV12-4 and TRBJ2-3; 9 bases agree with TRBD2. The J segment lost 5 bases and the V segment lost 3 bases, leaving 3 bases of the junction unmatched. The CDR3 runs 14 residues.

The table lists this clonotype with a few counts. This chain links TRBV29-1 with TRBJ1-4; D is undetermined. The CDR3 has 16 residues. The ends were cut back, 3 bases at V and 0 bases at J, with 14 bases in the middle. From germline, CDR1 is SQVTM and CDR2 ANQGSEA. The CDR3 DNA reads as TGCAGCGTTGAGGGCGCGGAGCCCGCAACTAATGAAAAACTGTTTTTT. It specifies CSVEGAEPATNEKLFF.

The chain couples TRBV15 to TRBJ2-1; 13 nucleotides line up with TRBD2. The CDR3 runs 20 residues. After removal of 3 bases from V and 2 bases from J, the junction contained 13 bases not matched to a gene. Germline loops: CDR1 LNHNV, CDR2 YYDKDF (reference sequence). CDR3 nucleotide sequence: TGTGCCACCAGCAGTCCTGATACCGGGACTAGCGGGGCTGCCTACAATGAGCAGTTCTTC. Amino acids: CATSSPDTGTSGAAYNEQFF.

This CDR3 reads CASSWDRNTEAFF. The DNA of the CDR3 is TGTGCCAGCAGCTGGGACAGGAACACTGAAGCTTTCTTT. The chain couples TRBV5-6 to TRBJ1-1, with 7 bases that match TRBD1. Germline V gene lookup returns CDR1 SGHDT and CDR2 YYEEEE. The CDR3 has 13 amino acids. The V and J ends lost 3 bases and 1 base, in that order; junction bases with no gene match: 0.

This chain connects TRBV11-2 to TRBJ1-2; D unclear. Trimming left V 2 bases short and J 5 bases short, with 9 bases between. This CDR3 region has 13 residues. In germline, CDR1 is SGHAT, CDR2 FQNNGV. CDR3 coding DNA: TGTGCCAGCAGCTTACCCCCGAGTTATGGCTACACCTTC. Translating it yields CASSLPPSYGYTF.

This clonotype was found many times. This chain connects TRBV12-3 or TRBV12-4 to TRBJ2-3; no clear D. The CDR3 contains 11 residues. Trimming shortened V by 6 bases and J by 3 bases, and 4 bases separated the two germline ends. The CDR3 DNA reads as TGTGCCAGCAGCTTTACAGATACGCAGTATTTT. The encoded protein is CASSFTDTQYF.

The chain has TRBV9 and TRBJ2-3; D ambiguous. The CDR3 is 13 amino acids. Germline CDR1 SGDLS, CDR2 YYNGEE. Trimming took 0 bases from V and 2 from J, leaving 4 bases between them. The CDR3 reads CASSVVITDTQYF. CDR3 bases: TGTGCCAGCAGCGTAGTCATCACAGATACGCAGTATTTT.

This clonotype was picked up a small number of times. The V call is TRBV5-6, the J call TRBJ2-1; 9 bases map to TRBD1. Germline V gene sequence: CDR1 SGHDT, CDR2 YYEEEE. This CDR3 is 14 amino acids long. Losses at the gene ends were 4 bases for V and 8 bases for J; bases not matched to a gene: 7. The CDR3 DNA sequence: TGTGCCAGCAGCGCCGGGACAGGGAAGTATGAGCAGTTCTTC. Translated: CASSAGTGKYEQFF.

The chain is built from TRBV15 and TRBJ2-1; 7 bases map to TRBD1. CDR3 length equals 14 residues. Germline lookup yields CDR1 LNHNV and CDR2 YYDKDF (reference sequence). V gave up 4 bases and J gave up 8 bases; unmatched junction bases: 8. The CDR3 DNA sequence: TGTGCCACCAGCAAAGTCTACAGGGGCCATGAGCAGTTCTTC. Protein product: CATSKVYRGHEQFF. Full variable domain (rest looked up from reference TRBV15 and TRBJ2-1): DAMVIQNPRYQVTQFGKPVTLSCSQTLNHNVMYWYQQKSSQAPKLLFHYYDKDFNNEADTPDNFQSRRPNTSFCFLDIRSPGLGDTAMYLCATSKVYRGHEQFFGPGTRLTVL.

This clonotype was seen a few times. The V call is TRBV27, the J call TRBJ2-7; TRBD1 matches at 7 bases. V gave up 4 bases and J gave up 9 bases; unmatched junction bases: 15. The CDR3 is 15 residues long. Germline CDR1 reads MNHEY; CDR2 reads SMNVEV (reference sequence). CDR3 bases: TGTGCCAGCAGTTCTAGGGACAGCTCCCTAAGCGTGCAGTACTTC. Translating gives CASSSRDSSLSVQYF.

The chain uses TRBV20-1 and TRBJ2-1; D remains ambiguous. The CDR3 sequence is 14 residues long. V gave up 2 bases and J gave up 8 bases, with 16 bases separating them. Germline V gives CDR1 DFQATT, CDR2 SNEGSKA (reference sequence). CDR3 bases: TGCAGTGCTAGAACAGCCGGTCAAAACGATGAGCAGTTCTTC. Its protein is CSARTAGQNDEQFF.

The rearrangement uses TRBV11-2 and TRBJ2-4; D remains ambiguous. V was shortened by 4 bases and J by 3 bases, with 16 bases between the two germline ends. Germline V CDR1 and CDR2: SGHAT, FQNNGV. The CDR3 consists of 16 residues. In nucleotides, the CDR3 is TGTGCCAGCAGCTCCGGGCCCCCAGGACGCAAAAACATTCAGTACTTC. Protein: CASSSGPPGRKNIQYF.

The J gene is TRBJ2-2, the V gene TRBV5-5; D gene ambiguous. The V end lost 0 bases, the J end lost 0 bases, and 6 bases lay between the germline ends. CDR3 length: 15 amino acids. CDR1 is SGHKS and CDR2 is YYEKEE in the germline V gene (reference sequence). The chain's CDR3 is CASSLDLSNTGELFF. DNA of the CDR3: TGTGCCAGCAGCTTGGACTTATCGAACACCGGGGAGCTGTTTTTT. Complete variable domain (other parts from reference TRBV5-5 and TRBJ2-2): DAGVTQSPTHLIKTRGQQVTLRCSPISGHKSVSWYQQVLGQGPQFIFQYYEKEERGRGNFPDRFSARQFPNYSSELNVNALLLGDSALYLCASSLDLSNTGELFFGEGSRLTVL.

This clonotype has only a few counts. The rearrangement joins TRBV28 to TRBJ2-7; 7 bases agree with TRBD1. Unmatched junction bases numbered 7, after V lost 2 bases and J lost 6 bases. This CDR3 contains 14 residues. Germline values: CDR1 MDHEN, CDR2 SYDVKM. The CDR3 loop reads CASSLIDRASEQYF. As DNA, the CDR3 is TGTGCCAGCAGTTTAATTGACAGGGCTTCCGAGCAGTACTTC.

This clonotype has only a few counts. The V call is TRBV12-3 or TRBV12-4, the J call TRBJ1-2; no reliable D call. The CDR3 contains 13 residues. V was cut by 6 bases and J by 3 bases, with 11 bases left in between. The CDR3 DNA follows: TGTGCCAGCAGCGTGCGGGCGGACTATGGCTACACCTTC. Its protein product is CASSVRADYGYTF.

The table lists this clonotype with a few counts. The J gene is TRBJ1-1, the V gene TRBV29-1; D perhaps matches TRBD1 (6 bases). The V end was cut by 4 bases, the J end by 7 bases, with 16 bases between. The CDR3 is made up of 13 amino acids. The germline V gene encodes CDR1 SQVTM and CDR2 ANQGSEA. CDR3 residues: CSVVVEKQGEAFF. CDR3 nucleotide sequence: TGCAGCGTTGTAGTCGAAAAACAGGGTGAAGCTTTCTTT.

In its sample, this clonotype was seen once. The V gene is TRBV28, the J gene TRBJ2-1; a possible D gene is TRBD1 (6 bases). The CDR3 is made up of 15 amino acids. Trimming pared 6 bases from V and 2 bases from J, leaving 14 bases between. The germline V gene has CDR1 MDHEN and CDR2 SYDVKM. CDR3 nucleotides: TGTGCCAGCAGCTCCCCAGGGGTCCCCTACAATGAGCAGTTCTTC. It encodes CASSSPGVPYNEQFF.

V usage is TRBV28 and J usage is TRBJ2-7; 7 bases are shared with TRBD1. V was clipped by 6 bases and J by 2 bases; unmatched bases: 7. The CDR3 sequence is 14 residues long. CDR1 is MDHEN and CDR2 is SYDVKM in the germline V gene. The CDR3: CASSPNRGPYEQYF. DNA for the CDR3: TGTGCCAGCAGCCCTAACAGGGGCCCCTACGAGCAGTACTTC.

The sample holds a few counts of this clonotype. The V and J genes are TRBV29-1 and TRBJ2-1; the D is unclear. Germline V gives CDR1 SQVTM, CDR2 ANQGSEA. The CDR3 covers 11 residues. V was pared by 1 base and J by 9 bases, with 7 bases between. The CDR3 DNA sequence: TGCAGCGTTGAAGCGGGCGGTGAGCAGTTCTTC. Translated, it gives CSVEAGGEQFF.

The CDR3 here is CASSLEGLGEYEQYF. The CDR3 bases are TGTGCCAGCAGTTTAGAGGGGTTGGGAGAATACGAGCAGTACTTC. V gene TRBV12-3 or TRBV12-4 combines with J gene TRBJ2-7; tentatively, D is TRBD1 or TRBD2 (5 bases each). This CDR3 is 15 amino acids long. V shed 1 base and J shed 4 bases, with 14 bases lying between them.

The rearrangement uses TRBV15 and TRBJ2-4, with D perhaps matching TRBD1 or TRBD2 (5 bases each). The germline V gene has CDR1 LNHNV and CDR2 YYDKDF (reference sequence). V dropped 2 bases and J dropped 6 bases, with 8 bases sitting between them. CDR3 length: 13 residues. The CDR3 region is CATSRSRGNIQYF. CDR3 DNA: TGTGCCACCAGCAGATCGAGGGGAAACATTCAGTACTTC.

The sample holds a few counts of this clonotype. The CDR3 DNA sequence: TGTGCCAGCAGGAGCGGGGGCCGCAACACCGGGGAGCTGTTTTTT. Translating gives CASRSGGRNTGELFF. The chain links TRBV12-3 or TRBV12-4 to TRBJ2-2; 8 bases are a match to TRBD2. The CDR3 has 15 residues. Germline trimming cut 6 bases from V and 2 bases from J; bases unmatched to any gene: 5.

The chain has TRBV12-3 or TRBV12-4 and TRBJ2-1; 8 bases align to TRBD1. The CDR3 is 14 residues long. After removal of 7 bases from V and 4 bases from J, the junction contained 6 bases not matched to a gene. CDR3 amino acids: CASKIRGQYNEQFF. Written as DNA, the CDR3 is TGTGCCAGCAAGATCAGGGGGCAGTACAATGAGCAGTTCTTC.

The chain recombines TRBV20-1 with TRBJ2-5; the D gene is possibly TRBD1 (6 bases). The ends were cut back, 4 bases at V and 2 bases at J, with 17 bases in the middle. Germline CDR1 and CDR2: DFQATT and SNEGSKA (reference sequence). This CDR3 has 15 residues. The CDR3 loop reads CSATLPGQIQETQYF. In DNA, the CDR3 is TGCAGTGCTACCCTCCCCGGACAGATACAAGAGACCCAGTACTTC.